The 7 T cell receptor beta chains given below trace back to one sample, sequenced in a study of blood T cell repertoires in COVID-19 (dated by TCRdb to about 2020). Library method: the immunoSEQ multiplex PCR assay. Entries here come from immuneACCESS through TCRdb and include only in-frame sequences with V and J called. Some clones fail to appear in such tables; in the studies checked, an unresolved V gene covers under half of the shortfall, and the cause of the remainder is unknown. The sample has 60,000 or so clones on record, approximately 88% of them singletons. The top ten clones comprise roughly 10% of the sample. The source material was peripheral blood. These receptor sequences come from a man aged 30 to 45 with COVID-19, enrolled during active disease.

This chain uses TRBV5-6 with TRBJ2-4; perhaps TRBD1 as D (5 bases). Trimming removed 2 bases at V and 0 bases at J, with 9 bases between. The V gene's germline CDR1 is SGHDT and CDR2 YYEEEE. The CDR3 runs 15 residues. The CDR3 region has the DNA TGTGCCAGCAGCTTAAGGGGCCTAGCCAAAAACATTCAGTACTTC. Translating it yields CASSLRGLAKNIQYF.

The chain recombines TRBV19 with TRBJ1-3; no firm D call. The CDR3 loop spans 14 amino acids. V was cut by 4 bases and J by 2 bases, with 9 bases left in between. Germline-derived CDR1 and CDR2 are LNHDA and SQIVND (reference sequence). CDR3 in DNA: TGTGCCAGTAGTAAGTTGGCAGCTGGAAACACCATATATTTT. Amino acids: CASSKLAAGNTIYF. The full variable domain, rest sourced from reference TRBV19 and TRBJ1-3, is DGGITQSPKYLFRKEGQNVTLSCEQNLNHDAMYWYRQDPGQGLRLIYYSQIVNDFQKGDIAEGYSVSREKKESFPLTVTSAQKNPTAFYLCASSKLAAGNTIYFGEGSWLTVV.

The chain has TRBV6-1 and TRBJ1-5, with 7 bases matching TRBD1. The V segment lost 2 bases and the J segment 0 bases; nucleotides outside the gene matches: 13. The CDR3 spans 19 residues. Germline V lookup: CDR1 MNHNS, CDR2 SASEGT. CDR3 in amino acids: CASSERPGTDGDSNQPQHF. In DNA form, the CDR3 reads TGTGCCAGCAGTGAACGGCCCGGGACAGATGGAGATAGCAATCAGCCCCAGCATTTT.

This clone was seen a handful of times. The chain carries TRBV4-1 and TRBJ1-5, with 9 bases fitting TRBD1. This CDR3 has 16 amino acids. Germline CDR1 and CDR2: MGHRA and YSYEKL. The trim removed 3 bases at V and 4 bases at J, leaving 7 bases unmatched. The CDR3 coding sequence is TGCGCCAGCAGCCAGGTCCTTGGACAGGGGAATCAGCCCCAGCATTTT. Protein product: CASSQVLGQGNQPQHF.

This clone appeared a single time. This rearrangement joins TRBV9 to TRBJ2-2; D uncertain. Germline loops: CDR1 SGDLS, CDR2 YYNGEE. Trimming left V 3 bases short and J 0 bases short, with 6 bases between. There are 14 residues in the CDR3. This chain's CDR3 is CASSDGPNTGELFF. The CDR3 bases are TGTGCCAGCAGCGACGGTCCGAACACCGGGGAGCTGTTTTTT.

This clone was seen once. CDR3 residues: CASSGEPGLAGGGELFF. CDR3 DNA sequence: TGTGCCAGCAGCGGAGAACCGGGACTAGCGGGAGGCGGGGAGCTGTTTTTT. The chain couples TRBV5-4 to TRBJ2-2; 15 bases fit TRBD2. The germline CDR1 and CDR2 sequences are SGHNT and YYREEE (reference sequence). This CDR3 is built from 17 residues. J was trimmed by 7 bases and V by 4 bases; bases with no gene match: 8.

The J gene is TRBJ2-1, the V gene TRBV12-3 or TRBV12-4; tentatively, D is TRBD2 (5 bases). V lost 7 bases and J 7 bases, leaving 14 bases between the germline ends. The CDR3 has 13 residues. In DNA form, the CDR3 reads TGTGCCAGCAATCCCGGCGGGCGGAATGAGCAGTTCTTC. Protein: CASNPGGRNEQFF.